The rows below give T cell receptor beta chains drawn from one sample of a study of blood T cell repertoires in COVID-19. Repertoires were generated with immunoSEQ multiplex PCR, while TCRdb's copy carries only in-frame clones and drops some. The data contain 120,000 or so clones, around 83% of them singletons. Sequenced sample: PBMCs or T cells enriched from blood (not recorded which). These receptors originate from a woman under 40 who had recovered from COVID-19. Both conserved end residues are part of each CDR3. D genes are given only for firm matches. Rows may omit the clone size; those that give it use once, few, many or a size class.

d_gene	abundance	v_gene	j_gene	CDR3aa	CDR3nt
TRBD2	-	TRBV28	TRBJ2-1	CALSGQDYNEQFF	TGTGCTCTTAGCGGGCAGGACTACAATGAGCAGTTCTTC
-	-	TRBV25-1	TRBJ1-1	CASSSTGPRTEAFF	TGTGCCAGCAGTTCAACAGGTCCGAGGACTGAAGCTTTCTTT
-	-	TRBV7-9	TRBJ2-2	CASKEEGAGELFF	TGTGCCAGCAAAGAAGAGGGCGCCGGGGAGCTGTTTTTT
-	-	TRBV7-6	TRBJ2-7	CASSLGGWSEGYEQYF	TGTGCCAGCAGCTTAGGAGGGTGGAGTGAAGGCTACGAGCAGTACTTC
-	once	TRBV4-2	TRBJ2-7	CASSQGGSGYSYEQYF	TGTGCCAGCAGCCAAGGTGGCTCGGGGTACTCCTACGAGCAGTACTTC
TRBD2	-	TRBV28	TRBJ2-7	CASSYPLAGRERGSYEQYF	TGTGCCAGCAGTTACCCCCTAGCGGGCCGAGAAAGGGGCTCCTACGAGCAGTACTTC
TRBD2	-	TRBV4-3	TRBJ2-2	CASSQGSGLANGELFF	TGCGCCAGCAGCCAAGGATCGGGACTAGCTAACGGGGAGCTGTTTTTT
-	-	TRBV19	TRBJ1-6	CASSFRTASSSYNSPLHF	TGTGCCAGTAGTTTTCGGACAGCCTCTAGCTCCTATAATTCACCCCTCCACTTT
-	-	TRBV7-2	TRBJ2-3	CASSLRGDNTDTQYF	TGTGCCAGCAGCTTACGCGGAGATAACACAGATACGCAGTATTTT
TRBD2	once	TRBV5-4	TRBJ2-3	CASSLSGSGRTQYF	TGTGCCAGCAGCTTAAGCGGGAGCGGTCGTACGCAGTATTTT
TRBD2	-	TRBV27	TRBJ2-2	CASRVSGGPFRGELFF	TGTGCCAGCAGGGTCTCGGGAGGACCTTTTAGGGGGGAGCTGTTTTTT
TRBD1	-	TRBV28	TRBJ1-1	CASSPLDRGGTEAFF	TGTGCCAGCAGTCCCCTAGACAGGGGAGGAACTGAAGCTTTCTTT
TRBD2	-	TRBV6-5	TRBJ2-2	CASSLGTSGRGELFF	TGTGCCAGCAGCCTCGGGACTAGCGGGAGAGGGGAGCTGTTTTTT
-	-	TRBV28	TRBJ1-3	CASSSDNPGNTIYF	TGTGCCAGCAGTTCGGACAACCCTGGAAACACCATATATTTT
-	-	TRBV19	TRBJ2-3	CASSEGASTDTQYF	TGTGCCAGTAGTGAGGGCGCTAGCACAGATACGCAGTATTTT
-	-	TRBV7-9	TRBJ2-1	CASSHGTRKEVNEQFF	TGTGCCAGCAGCCATGGGACTCGAAAAGAAGTCAATGAGCAGTTCTTC
TRBD2	-	TRBV19	TRBJ2-4	CASSINPLAGAKNIQYF	TGTGCCAGTAGTATAAACCCCCTAGCGGGAGCCAAAAACATTCAGTACTTC
TRBD2	once	TRBV7-8	TRBJ2-1	CASTPGTSGRNEQFF	TGTGCCAGCACCCCCGGGACTAGCGGGAGAAATGAGCAGTTCTTC
-	-	TRBV7-3	TRBJ2-1	CASSQRGNSYNEQFF	TGTGCCAGCAGCCAAAGGGGTAACTCCTACAATGAGCAGTTCTTC
TRBD2	-	TRBV19	TRBJ2-1	CASSILAGAPYNEQFF	TGTGCCAGTAGTATACTAGCGGGAGCCCCCTACAATGAGCAGTTCTTC
TRBD1	-	TRBV7-2	TRBJ1-5	CASSPSGQGTNQPQHF	TGTGCCAGCAGCCCGTCCGGACAGGGAACCAATCAGCCCCAGCATTTT
TRBD1	-	TRBV6-2/TRBV6-3	TRBJ2-1	CASSYFGTGKNEQFF	TGTGCCAGCAGTTACTTTGGGACAGGGAAGAATGAGCAGTTCTTC
TRBD1	-	TRBV10-3	TRBJ2-1	CAISLTGNHEQFF	TGTGCCATCAGCCTGACAGGGAATCATGAGCAGTTCTTC
TRBD1	few	TRBV19	TRBJ1-6	CASSRTGGSEYISSPLHF	TGTGCCAGTAGTCGCACAGGGGGCTCGGAATATATTAGCTCACCCCTCCACTTT
-	-	TRBV7-7	TRBJ2-1	CASSSTRNNEQFF	TGTGCTAGCAGCTCGACTAGAAACAATGAGCAGTTCTTC
TRBD1	-	TRBV30	TRBJ1-6	CAWSADRGSPLHF	TGTGCCTGGAGCGCGGACAGGGGTTCACCCCTCCACTTT
-	-	TRBV14	TRBJ1-1	CASGPQGYTEAFF	TGTGCCAGCGGCCCGCAGGGATACACTGAAGCTTTCTTT
-	-	TRBV12-2	TRBJ2-7	CASRPTVPGQLYLYEQYF	TGTGCAAGTCGCCCAACCGTCCCGGGACAGCTCTACCTCTACGAGCAGTACTTC
TRBD2	-	TRBV6-5	TRBJ2-1	CASSPSGAGNEQFF	TGTGCCAGCAGTCCTAGCGGCGCCGGCAATGAGCAGTTCTTC
TRBD1	-	TRBV2	TRBJ2-1	CAGETGQGINEQFF	TGTGCCGGAGAGACGGGACAGGGTATCAATGAGCAGTTCTTC
TRBD1	once	TRBV4-3	TRBJ2-6	CASSRLGTGSSGANVLTF	TGCGCCAGCAGCCGCTTGGGGACAGGATCATCTGGGGCCAACGTCCTGACTTTC
-	-	TRBV6-5	TRBJ2-3	CASKTGKAGLDTQYF	TGTGCCAGCAAAACAGGGAAAGCGGGATTAGATACGCAGTATTTT
TRBD1	-	TRBV5-8	TRBJ1-1	CASRLTGGPNTEAFF	TGTGCCAGCAGACTTACAGGGGGTCCGAACACTGAAGCTTTCTTT
-	few	TRBV4-2	TRBJ2-1	CASSDIARGEQFF	TGTGCCAGCAGCGACATAGCGAGGGGGGAGCAGTTCTTC
TRBD2	once	TRBV28	TRBJ2-7	CASNNPGLAGLSYEQYF	TGTGCCAGCAATAATCCGGGACTAGCGGGATTGAGCTACGAGCAGTACTTC
-	-	TRBV10-3	TRBJ1-6	CAIETGPPLHF	TGTGCCATCGAAACAGGACCACCCCTCCACTTT
-	-	TRBV4-2	TRBJ2-2	CVSSQPRRGNTGELFF	TGTGTCAGCAGCCAACCTCGTAGGGGGAACACCGGGGAGCTGTTTTTT
TRBD2	few	TRBV24-1	TRBJ2-7	CATSFWREPYEQYF	TGTGCCACCAGTTTTTGGCGGGAGCCCTACGAGCAGTACTTC
-	-	TRBV7-9	TRBJ1-1	CASSLVRTEAFF	TGTGCCAGCAGCTTAGTGAGAACTGAAGCTTTCTTT
-	-	TRBV20-1	TRBJ1-2	CSALQGPTF	TGCAGTGCTCTACAGGGACCCACCTTC
-	-	TRBV4-1	TRBJ2-1	CASSQVTGINGEQFF	TGCGCCAGCAGCCAAGTGACAGGAATAAATGGTGAGCAGTTCTTC
-	-	TRBV7-6	TRBJ2-5	CASSPVQETQYF	TGTGCCAGCAGCCCCGTCCAAGAGACCCAGTACTTC
-	-	TRBV30	TRBJ2-1	CAWGELEEQFF	TGTGCCTGGGGGGAACTAGAAGAGCAGTTCTTC